This entry lists 6 T cell receptor beta chains sequenced from one sample in a study of T cell changes during pregnancy in multiple sclerosis. Assay: immunoSEQ multiplex PCR; the TCRdb copy retains only in-frame clones and omits some. The profile shows 40,000 to 50,000 clones, approximately 90% of them singletons. The input for sequencing was CD4+ T cells from peripheral blood mononuclear cells, taken in the second trimester of pregnancy. The receptors come from a female donor in good health, enrolled as a control in a pregnancy study.

The V call is TRBV5-4, the J call TRBJ2-3; TRBD1 agrees at 9 bases. The length of the CDR3 is 16 residues. CDR1 is SGHNT and CDR2 is YYREEE in the germline V gene (reference sequence). V shed 1 base, J shed 6 bases, and the junction held 9 bases outside the gene matches. CDR3 in amino acids: CASSLRLGQGSDTQYF. DNA for the CDR3: TGTGCCAGCAGCTTGAGGCTGGGACAGGGTTCCGATACGCAGTATTTT.

CDR3 in DNA: TGTGCCAGCAGTGGACGGACAGAACCCTACGAGCAGTACTTC. As protein: CASSGRTEPYEQYF. V usage is TRBV27 and J usage is TRBJ2-7, with D possibly matching TRBD1 (6 bases). Germline CDR1 reads MNHEY; CDR2 reads SMNVEV (reference sequence). CDR3 length equals 14 residues. V lost 5 bases and J 2 bases, leaving 13 bases between the germline ends.

This chain links TRBV18 with TRBJ1-2, with 7 nucleotides matching TRBD1. The CDR3 sequence is 12 residues long. Germline V gives CDR1 KGHSH, CDR2 LQKENI. V shed 4 bases and J 4 bases; nucleotides not matched to a gene: 0. CDR3 protein: CASSRDSYGYTF. CDR3 coding DNA: TGTGCCAGCTCACGGGACAGCTATGGCTACACCTTC.

The J gene is TRBJ1-2, the V gene TRBV7-8, with unresolved D. The V end lost 5 bases, the J end lost 0 bases, and 7 bases lay between the germline ends. The length of the CDR3 is 13 residues. Germline V lookup: CDR1 SGHVS, CDR2 FQNEAQ. CDR3 sequence reads: CASSRRANYGYTF. In DNA, the CDR3 is TGTGCCAGCAGCCGACGGGCTAACTATGGCTACACCTTC.

A single count supports this clone. This rearrangement joins TRBV11-2 to TRBJ1-1; D is possibly TRBD1 (5 bases). Per the germline V gene, CDR1 is SGHAT and CDR2 is FQNNGV. V was cut by 2 bases and J by 6 bases, with 16 bases left in between. This CDR3 contains 15 residues. The CDR3 is CASSLRGQAVAEAFF. DNA of the CDR3: TGTGCCAGCAGCTTAAGGGGTCAGGCGGTTGCTGAAGCTTTCTTT.

This clone was picked up one time. The V and J genes are TRBV5-8 and TRBJ1-1; no clear D. The germline CDR1 and CDR2 sequences are SGHTS and YDEGEE. CDR3 length: 16 residues. V lost 0 bases, J lost 1 base, and 13 bases lay in between. CDR3 nucleotide sequence: TGTGCCAGCAGCTTGGCCCCCGGTCGCGGGAACACTGAAGCTTTCTTT. Translating it yields CASSLAPGRGNTEAFF.